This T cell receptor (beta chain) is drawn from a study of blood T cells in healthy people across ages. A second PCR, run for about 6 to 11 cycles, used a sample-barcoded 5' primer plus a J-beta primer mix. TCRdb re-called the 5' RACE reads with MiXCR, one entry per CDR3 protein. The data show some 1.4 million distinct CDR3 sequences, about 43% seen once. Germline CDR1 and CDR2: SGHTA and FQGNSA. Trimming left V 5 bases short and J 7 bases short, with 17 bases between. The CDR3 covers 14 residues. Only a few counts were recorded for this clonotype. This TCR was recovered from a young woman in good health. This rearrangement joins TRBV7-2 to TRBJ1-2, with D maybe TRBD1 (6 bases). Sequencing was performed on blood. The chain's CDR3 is CASSPQAGVLGYTF. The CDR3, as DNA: TGTGCCAGCAGCCCACAGGCAGGGGTGCTTGGCTACACCTTC.